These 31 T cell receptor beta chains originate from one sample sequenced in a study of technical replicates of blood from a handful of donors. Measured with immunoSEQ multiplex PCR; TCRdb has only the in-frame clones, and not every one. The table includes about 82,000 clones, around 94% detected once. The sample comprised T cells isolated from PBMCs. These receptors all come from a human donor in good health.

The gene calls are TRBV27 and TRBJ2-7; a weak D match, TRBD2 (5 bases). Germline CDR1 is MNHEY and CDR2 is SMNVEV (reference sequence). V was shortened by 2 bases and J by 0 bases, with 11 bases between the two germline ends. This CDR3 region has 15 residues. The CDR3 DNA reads TGTGCCAGCAGTTTAAGGGTAGCGAGCTCCTACGAGCAGTACTTC. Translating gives CASSLRVASSYEQYF.

The DNA for the CDR3 is TGTGCCAGCAGCTTAGGGTTAGCGGGAGGGCCTTCGTTCTTC. This encodes CASSLGLAGGPSFF. The chain combines TRBV7-3 with TRBJ2-1; 11 bases match TRBD2. V dropped 2 bases and J dropped 15; count of bases not matched to a gene: 9. This CDR3 region has 14 residues. CDR1 is SGHTA, CDR2 FQGTGA, per germline.

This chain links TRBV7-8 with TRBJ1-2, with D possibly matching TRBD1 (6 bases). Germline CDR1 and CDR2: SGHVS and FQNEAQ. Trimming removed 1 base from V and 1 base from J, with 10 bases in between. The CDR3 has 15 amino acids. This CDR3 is CASSLEGVLNYGYTF. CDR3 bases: TGTGCCAGCAGCTTAGAGGGGGTTCTTAACTATGGCTACACCTTC.

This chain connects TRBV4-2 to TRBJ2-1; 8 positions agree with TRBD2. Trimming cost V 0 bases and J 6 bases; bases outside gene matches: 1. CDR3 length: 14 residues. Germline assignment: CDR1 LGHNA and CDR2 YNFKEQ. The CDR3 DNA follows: TGTGCCAGCAGCCAAGAACTAGCGGTCAATGAGCAGTTCTTC. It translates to CASSQELAVNEQFF.

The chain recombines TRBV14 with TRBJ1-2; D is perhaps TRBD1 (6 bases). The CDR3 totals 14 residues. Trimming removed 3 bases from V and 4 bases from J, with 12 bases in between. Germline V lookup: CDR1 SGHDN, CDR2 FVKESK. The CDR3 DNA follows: TGTGCCAGCAGCCAGTACAGGGCTAGCTATGGCTACACCTTC. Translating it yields CASSQYRASYGYTF.

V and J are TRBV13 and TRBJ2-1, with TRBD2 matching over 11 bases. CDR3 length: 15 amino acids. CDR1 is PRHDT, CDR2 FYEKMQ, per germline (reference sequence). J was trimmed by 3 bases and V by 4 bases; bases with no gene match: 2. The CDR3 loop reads CASSSGTSGYNEQFF. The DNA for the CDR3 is TGTGCCAGCAGCTCAGGGACTAGCGGCTACAATGAGCAGTTCTTC.

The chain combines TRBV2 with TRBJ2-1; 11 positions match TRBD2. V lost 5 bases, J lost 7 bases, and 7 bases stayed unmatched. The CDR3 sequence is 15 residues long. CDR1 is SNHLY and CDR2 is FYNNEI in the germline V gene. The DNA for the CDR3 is TGTGCCAGCAGTATACTAGCGGGAGCGGGGAATGAGCAGTTCTTC. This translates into CASSILAGAGNEQFF.

The CDR3 coding sequence is TGTGCCAGCAGCCCTCCGGGACTAGCGGGCTTAGATACGCAGTATTTT. It codes for CASSPPGLAGLDTQYF. The chain combines TRBV5-4 with TRBJ2-3; 12 positions agree with TRBD2. Germline assignment: CDR1 SGHNT and CDR2 YYREEE (reference sequence). The CDR3 extends over 16 amino acids. With V trimmed by 4 bases and J by 5 bases, 8 bases remained unmatched.

This CDR3 reads CSVRAGSNEQFF. The CDR3 DNA is TGCAGCGTCCGAGCGGGTTCCAATGAGCAGTTCTTC. This chain joins TRBV29-1 and TRBJ2-1, with D tentatively TRBD2 (6 bases). Germline CDR1 and CDR2: SQVTM and ANQGSEA. Trimming cost V 6 bases and J 6 bases, with 12 bases left between them. CDR3 size: 12 residues.

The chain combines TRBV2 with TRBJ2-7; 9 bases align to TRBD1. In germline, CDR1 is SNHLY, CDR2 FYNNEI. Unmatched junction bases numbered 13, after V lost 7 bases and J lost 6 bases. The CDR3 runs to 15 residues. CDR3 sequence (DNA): TGTGCCAGCACTTTAACGGGACAGGGTGTTCGCGAGCAGTACTTC. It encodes CASTLTGQGVREQYF. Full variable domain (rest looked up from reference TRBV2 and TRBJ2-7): EPEVTQTPSHQVTQMGQEVILRCVPISNHLYFYWYRQILGQKVEFLVSFYNNEISEKSEIFDDQFSVERPDGSNFTLKIRSTKLEDSAMYFCASTLTGQGVREQYFGPGTRLTVT.

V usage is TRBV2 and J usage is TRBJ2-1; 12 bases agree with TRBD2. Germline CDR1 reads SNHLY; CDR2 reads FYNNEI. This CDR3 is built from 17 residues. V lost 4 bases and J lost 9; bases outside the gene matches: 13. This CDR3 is CASSAPLAGGPIFEQFF. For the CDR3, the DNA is TGTGCCAGCAGTGCACCGCTAGCGGGAGGGCCAATATTTGAGCAGTTCTTC.

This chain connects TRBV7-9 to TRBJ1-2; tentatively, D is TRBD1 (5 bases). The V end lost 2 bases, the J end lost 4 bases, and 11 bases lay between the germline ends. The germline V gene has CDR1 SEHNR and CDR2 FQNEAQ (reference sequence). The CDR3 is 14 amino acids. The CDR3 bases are TGTGCCAGCAGCTTACAGGGCTCTGCCTATGGCTACACCTTC. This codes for CASSLQGSAYGYTF.

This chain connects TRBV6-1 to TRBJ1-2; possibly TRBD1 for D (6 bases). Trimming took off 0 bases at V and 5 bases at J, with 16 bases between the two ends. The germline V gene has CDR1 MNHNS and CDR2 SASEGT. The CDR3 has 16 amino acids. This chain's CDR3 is CASSEALQGSGYGYTF. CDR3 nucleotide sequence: TGTGCCAGCAGTGAAGCGCTTCAGGGGTCAGGATATGGCTACACCTTC.

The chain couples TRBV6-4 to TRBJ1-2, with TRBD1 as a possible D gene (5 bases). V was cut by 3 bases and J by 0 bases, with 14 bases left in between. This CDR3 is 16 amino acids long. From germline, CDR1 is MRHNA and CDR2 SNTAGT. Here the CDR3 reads CASSEGGLSTNYGYTF. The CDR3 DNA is TGTGCCAGCAGTGAGGGGGGACTTTCGACTAACTATGGCTACACCTTC.

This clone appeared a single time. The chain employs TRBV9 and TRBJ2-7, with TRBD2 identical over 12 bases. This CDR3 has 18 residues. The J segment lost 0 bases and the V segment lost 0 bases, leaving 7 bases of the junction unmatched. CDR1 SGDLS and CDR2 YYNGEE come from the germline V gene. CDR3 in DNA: TGTGCCAGCAGCGTAGGGGCTAGCGGGAGGGCCAACTCCTACGAGCAGTACTTC. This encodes CASSVGASGRANSYEQYF.

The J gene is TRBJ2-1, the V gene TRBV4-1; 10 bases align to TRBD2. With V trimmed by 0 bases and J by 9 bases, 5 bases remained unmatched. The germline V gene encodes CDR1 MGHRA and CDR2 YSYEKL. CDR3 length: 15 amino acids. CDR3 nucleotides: TGCGCCAGCAGCCAAGATCTAGCGGGAGTCGTTGAGCAGTTCTTC. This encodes CASSQDLAGVVEQFF.

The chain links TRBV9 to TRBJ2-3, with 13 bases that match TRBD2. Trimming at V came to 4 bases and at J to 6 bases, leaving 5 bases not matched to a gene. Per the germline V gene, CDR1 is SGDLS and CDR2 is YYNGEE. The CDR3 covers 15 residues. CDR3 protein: CASSPLAGGPDTQYF. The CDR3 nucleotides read TGTGCCAGCAGCCCACTAGCGGGAGGGCCCGATACGCAGTATTTT.

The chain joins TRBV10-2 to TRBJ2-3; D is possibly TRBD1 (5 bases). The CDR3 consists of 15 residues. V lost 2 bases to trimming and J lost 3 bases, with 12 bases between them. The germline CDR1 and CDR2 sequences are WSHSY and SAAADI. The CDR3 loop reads CASSEAGRSTDTQYF. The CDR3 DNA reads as TGCGCCAGCAGTGAGGCAGGGCGGAGTACAGATACGCAGTATTTT.

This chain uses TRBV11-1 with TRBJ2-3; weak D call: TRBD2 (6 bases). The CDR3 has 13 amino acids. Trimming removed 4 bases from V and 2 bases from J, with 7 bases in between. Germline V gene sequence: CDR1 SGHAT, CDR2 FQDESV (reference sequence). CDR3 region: CASSWDFTDTQYF. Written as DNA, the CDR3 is TGTGCCAGCAGCTGGGACTTCACAGATACGCAGTATTTT.

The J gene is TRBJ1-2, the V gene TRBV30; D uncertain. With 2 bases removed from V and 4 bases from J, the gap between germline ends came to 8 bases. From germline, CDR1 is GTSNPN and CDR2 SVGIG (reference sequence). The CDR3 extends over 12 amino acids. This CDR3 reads CAWSSGSYGYTF. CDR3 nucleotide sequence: TGTGCCTGGAGTTCGGGGTCCTATGGCTACACCTTC.

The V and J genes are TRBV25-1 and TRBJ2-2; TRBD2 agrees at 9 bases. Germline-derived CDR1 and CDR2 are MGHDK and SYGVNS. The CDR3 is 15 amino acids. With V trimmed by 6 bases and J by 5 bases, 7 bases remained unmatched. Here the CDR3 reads CASSPFAGGTGELFF. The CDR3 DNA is TGTGCCAGCAGCCCCTTCGCGGGAGGGACCGGGGAGCTGTTTTTT.

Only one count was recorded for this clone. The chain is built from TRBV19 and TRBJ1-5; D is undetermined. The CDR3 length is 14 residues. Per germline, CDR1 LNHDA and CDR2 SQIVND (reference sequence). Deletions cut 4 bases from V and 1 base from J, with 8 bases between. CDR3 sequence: CASSSTRSNQPQHF. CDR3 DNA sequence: TGTGCCAGTAGTAGCACTAGGAGCAATCAGCCCCAGCATTTT.

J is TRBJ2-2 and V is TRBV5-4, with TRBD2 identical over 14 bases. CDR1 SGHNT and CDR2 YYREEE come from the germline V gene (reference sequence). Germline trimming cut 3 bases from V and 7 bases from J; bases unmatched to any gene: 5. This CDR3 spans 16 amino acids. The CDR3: CASSSGLAGVVGELFF. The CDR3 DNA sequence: TGTGCCAGCAGCTCGGGACTAGCGGGAGTAGTCGGGGAGCTGTTTTTT.

The CDR3 DNA follows: TGTGCCTGGAGTCGAGAGGCAGATCAGCCCCAGCATTTT. Translated: CAWSREADQPQHF. The chain joins TRBV30 to TRBJ1-5; D is uncertain. The CDR3 totals 13 residues. The germline CDR1 and CDR2 sequences are GTSNPN and SVGIG (reference sequence). V was cut by 2 bases and J by 5 bases, with 10 bases left in between. The full variable domain, with the rest looked up from reference TRBV30 and TRBJ1-5, is SQTIHQWPATLVQPVGSPLSLECTVEGTSNPNLYWYRQAAGRGLQLLFYSVGIGQISSEVPQNLSASRPQDRQFILSSKKLLLSDSGFYLCAWSREADQPQHFGDGTRLSIL.

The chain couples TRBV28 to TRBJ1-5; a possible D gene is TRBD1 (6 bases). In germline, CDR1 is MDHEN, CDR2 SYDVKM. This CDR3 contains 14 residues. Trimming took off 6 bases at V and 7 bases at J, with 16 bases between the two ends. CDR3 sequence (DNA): TGTGCCAGCAGCGTCGACAGGATGAAGCAGCCCCAGCATTTT. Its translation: CASSVDRMKQPQHF.

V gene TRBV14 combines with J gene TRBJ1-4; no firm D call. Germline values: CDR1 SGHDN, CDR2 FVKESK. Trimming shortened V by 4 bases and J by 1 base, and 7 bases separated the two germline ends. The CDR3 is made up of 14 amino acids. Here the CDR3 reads CASSPRRTNEKLFF. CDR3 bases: TGTGCCAGCAGCCCGAGAAGAACTAATGAAAAACTGTTTTTT.

The CDR3 loop is CASSGWLGANSYEQYF. CDR3 nucleotides: TGTGCCAGCAGCGGCTGGTTGGGGGCCAACTCCTACGAGCAGTACTTC. This rearrangement joins TRBV7-9 to TRBJ2-7; weak D call: TRBD1 (6 bases). Germline V CDR1 and CDR2: SEHNR, FQNEAQ (reference sequence). Between the trimmed V and J ends, which lost 5 bases and 0 bases, there was a span of 17 bases. The CDR3 is made up of 16 amino acids.

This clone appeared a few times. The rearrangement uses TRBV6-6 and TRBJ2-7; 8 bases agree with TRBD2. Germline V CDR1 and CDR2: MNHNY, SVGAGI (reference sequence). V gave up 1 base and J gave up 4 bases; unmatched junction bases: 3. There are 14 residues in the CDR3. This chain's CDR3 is CASSYFGTSYEQYF. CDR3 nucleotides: TGTGCCAGCAGTTACTTCGGGACTAGTTACGAGCAGTACTTC.

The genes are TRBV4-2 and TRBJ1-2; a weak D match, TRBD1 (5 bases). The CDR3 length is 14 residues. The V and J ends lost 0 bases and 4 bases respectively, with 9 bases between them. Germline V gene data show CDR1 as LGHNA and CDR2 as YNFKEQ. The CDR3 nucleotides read TGTGCCAGCAGCCAAGATAGGGGTATCTATGGCTACACCTTC. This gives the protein CASSQDRGIYGYTF.

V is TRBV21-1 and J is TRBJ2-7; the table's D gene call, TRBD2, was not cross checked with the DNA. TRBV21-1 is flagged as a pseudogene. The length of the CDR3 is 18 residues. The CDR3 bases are TGTGCCAGCAGCAAAGGATCGGGTAGCGGGAGTAAGGGAAACGAGCAGTACTTC. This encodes CASSKGSGSGSKGNEQYF.

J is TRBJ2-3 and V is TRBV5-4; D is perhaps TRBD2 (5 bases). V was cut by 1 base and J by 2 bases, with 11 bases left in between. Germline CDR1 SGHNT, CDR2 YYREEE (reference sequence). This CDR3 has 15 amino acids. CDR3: CASSLFAGTTDTQYF. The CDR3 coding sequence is TGTGCCAGCAGCTTGTTTGCGGGTACCACAGATACGCAGTATTTT.